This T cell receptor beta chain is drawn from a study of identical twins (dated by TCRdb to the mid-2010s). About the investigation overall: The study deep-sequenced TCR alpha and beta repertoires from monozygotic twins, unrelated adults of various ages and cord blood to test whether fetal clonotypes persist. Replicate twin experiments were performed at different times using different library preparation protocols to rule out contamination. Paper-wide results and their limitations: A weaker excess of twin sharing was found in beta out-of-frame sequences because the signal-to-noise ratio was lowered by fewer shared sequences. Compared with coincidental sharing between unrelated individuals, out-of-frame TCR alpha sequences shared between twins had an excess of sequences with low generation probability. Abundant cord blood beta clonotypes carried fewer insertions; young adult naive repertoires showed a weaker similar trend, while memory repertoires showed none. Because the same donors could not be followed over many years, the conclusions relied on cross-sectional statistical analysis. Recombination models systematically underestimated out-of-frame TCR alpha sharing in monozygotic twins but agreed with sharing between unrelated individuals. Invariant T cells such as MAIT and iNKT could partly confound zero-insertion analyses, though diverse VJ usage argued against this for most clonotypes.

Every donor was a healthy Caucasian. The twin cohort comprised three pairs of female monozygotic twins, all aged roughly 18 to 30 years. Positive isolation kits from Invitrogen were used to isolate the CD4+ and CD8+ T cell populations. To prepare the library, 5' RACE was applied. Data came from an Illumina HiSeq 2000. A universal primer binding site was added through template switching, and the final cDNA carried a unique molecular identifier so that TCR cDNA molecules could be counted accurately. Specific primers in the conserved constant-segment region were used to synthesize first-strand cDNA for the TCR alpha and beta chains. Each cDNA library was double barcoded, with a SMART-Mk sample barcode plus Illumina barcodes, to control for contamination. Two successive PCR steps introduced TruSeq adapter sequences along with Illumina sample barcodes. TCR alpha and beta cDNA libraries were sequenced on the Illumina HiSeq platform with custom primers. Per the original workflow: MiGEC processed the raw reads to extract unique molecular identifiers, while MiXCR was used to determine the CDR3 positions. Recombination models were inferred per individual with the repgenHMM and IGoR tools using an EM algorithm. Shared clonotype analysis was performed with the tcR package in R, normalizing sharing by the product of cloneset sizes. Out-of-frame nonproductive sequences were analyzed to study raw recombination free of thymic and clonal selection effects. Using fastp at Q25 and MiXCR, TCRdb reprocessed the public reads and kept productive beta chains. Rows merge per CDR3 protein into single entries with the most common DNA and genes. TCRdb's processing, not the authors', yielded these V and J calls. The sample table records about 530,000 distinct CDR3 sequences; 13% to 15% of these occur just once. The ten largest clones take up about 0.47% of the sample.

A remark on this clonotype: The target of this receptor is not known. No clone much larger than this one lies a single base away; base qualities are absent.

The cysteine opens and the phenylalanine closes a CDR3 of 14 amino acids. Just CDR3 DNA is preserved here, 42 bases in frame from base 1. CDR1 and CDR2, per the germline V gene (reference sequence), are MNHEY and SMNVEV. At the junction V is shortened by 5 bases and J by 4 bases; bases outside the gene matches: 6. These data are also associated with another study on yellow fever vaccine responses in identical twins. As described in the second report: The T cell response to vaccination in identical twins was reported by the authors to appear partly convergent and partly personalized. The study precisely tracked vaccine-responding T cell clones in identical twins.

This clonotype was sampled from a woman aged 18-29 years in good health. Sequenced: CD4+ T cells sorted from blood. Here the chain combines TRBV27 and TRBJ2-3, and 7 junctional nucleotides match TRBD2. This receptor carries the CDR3 CASSGAGVADTQYF. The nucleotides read TGTGCCAGCAGTGGCGCGGGGGTTGCAGATACGCAGTATTTT.